The rows below give T cell receptor beta chains drawn from one sample of a study of blood T cells in healthy people across ages. TCRdb redid the calling of the 5' RACE reads with MiXCR, one entry per CDR3 protein. This sample yields 910,000 or so distinct CDR3 sequences, of which just over 50% are seen a single time; 20% to 25% belongs to the top ten. The specimen was blood. These receptors came from a woman aged 60-75 years in good health. Both conserved end residues are part of each CDR3. The order of the fields is V gene, clone size, J gene, D gene, CDR3 protein, CDR3 DNA. A D gene is named only where the DNA matches it firmly. Size is omitted from some rows. Given values are once, few, many or a class for expanded clones.

>TRBV4-1|.|TRBJ2-2|TRBD1
CASSQPGQLLRGFTGELFF
TGCGCCAGCAGCCAACCGGGACAGCTTCTGAGGGGCTTCACCGGGGAGCTGTTTTTT
>TRBV12-3/TRBV12-4|.|TRBJ1-4|TRBD1
CASRTQGAWEKLFF
TGTGCCAGCAGGACGCAGGGGGCTTGGGAAAAACTGTTTTTT
>TRBV7-9|.|TRBJ1-4|.
CASSLSETNEKLFF
TGTGCCAGCAGCTTATCAGAAACTAATGAAAAACTGTTTTTT
>TRBV7-8|few|TRBJ2-7|.
CASSPVGGRDSSYEQYF
TGTGCCAGCAGCCCAGTGGGGGGGCGGGATAGCTCCTACGAGCAGTACTTC
>TRBV6-2/TRBV6-3|few|TRBJ2-3|.
CASSWEDTQYF
TGTGCCAGCAGTTGGGAAGATACGCAGTATTTT
>TRBV5-1|.|TRBJ2-5|.
CASSLATSTHEQYF
TGCGCCAGCAGCTTGGCGACATCGACCCATGAGCAGTACTTC
>TRBV7-2|.|TRBJ2-5|TRBD1
CASSRRDRPRQETQYF
TGTGCCAGCAGCCGACGGGACAGGCCGAGACAAGAGACCCAGTACTTC
>TRBV7-2|.|TRBJ2-1|TRBD2
CASSLARLAERKGEQFF
TGTGCCAGCAGCTTAGCGCGACTAGCGGAGAGGAAAGGTGAGCAGTTCTTC
>TRBV7-2|.|TRBJ2-4|TRBD1
CTSSKTGFQYF
TGTACCAGCAGCAAGACAGGGTTCCAGTACTTC
>TRBV7-9|.|TRBJ2-5|TRBD2
CASSLEGLAGTQYF
TGTGCCAGCAGCTTAGAGGGACTAGCAGGGACCCAGTACTTC
>TRBV11-2|.|TRBJ2-5|TRBD2
CASSLDTGRAGQSEQYF
TGTGCCAGCAGCTTAGATACCGGGAGGGCCGGACAGTCAGAGCAGTACTTC
>TRBV4-3|.|TRBJ2-5|TRBD2
CASSQGGAGNSETQYF
TGCGCCAGCAGCCAAGGAGGAGCGGGAAACTCCGAGACCCAGTACTTC
>TRBV9|few|TRBJ2-7|.
CASSSASEQYF
TGTGCCAGCAGTTCCGCCAGTGAGCAGTACTTC
>TRBV2|.|TRBJ1-1|.
CASSENEAWAYPKAFF
TGTGCCAGCAGTGAAAATGAGGCGTGGGCCTACCCAAAAGCTTTCTTT
>TRBV27|.|TRBJ2-1|.
CASSRLLSDEQFF
TGTGCCAGCAGCAGACTCCTCTCCGATGAGCAGTTCTTC
>TRBV25-1|.|TRBJ2-5|.
CASSEYGRGLETQYF
TGTGCCAGCAGTGAATACGGCCGGGGGTTAGAGACCCAGTACTTC
>TRBV7-9|.|TRBJ2-7|TRBD1
CASSLGETGFHEQYF
TGTGCCAGCAGCTTAGGGGAGACAGGGTTCCACGAGCAGTACTTC
>TRBV4-1|.|TRBJ2-5|TRBD2
CASSQAQAGVQETQYF
TGCGCCAGCAGCCAAGCGCAAGCGGGAGTCCAAGAGACCCAGTACTTC
>TRBV6-5|.|TRBJ1-6|.
CASRRTDNSPLHF
TGTGCCAGCAGGCGGACAGATAATTCACCCCTCCACTTT
>TRBV5-1|.|TRBJ2-5|.
CAISFGDGGRYF
TGCGCCATCAGTTTCGGAGACGGTGGGAGGTACTTC
>TRBV28|.|TRBJ2-7|.
CASSFLSSGAYEQYF
TGTGCCAGCAGTTTCCTTTCTTCAGGGGCCTACGAGCAGTACTTC